A single sample gave rise to the 10 T cell receptor beta chains below, sequenced in a study of blood T cells in healthy people across ages. Combining a sample-barcoded 5' primer with a J-beta primer mix, a second PCR ran for 7 to 11 cycles. MiXCR, run by TCRdb on the 5' RACE reads, gives a single entry per CDR3 protein. The profile covers 650,000 to 1,000,000 distinct CDR3 sequences, with 35% to 40% appearing a single time and 10% to 15% taken by the ten largest. Sequences were obtained from blood. The receptors were sampled from a man aged 18 to 30 in good health.

V and J are TRBV7-8 and TRBJ2-1; D is possibly TRBD2 (6 bases). The CDR3 extends over 15 amino acids. Between the trimmed V and J ends, which lost 1 base and 10 bases, there was a span of 17 bases. In germline, CDR1 is SGHVS, CDR2 FQNEAQ. The CDR3, as DNA: TGTGCCAGCAGCTTAGAGCCAGGGAGGCACTACGAGCAGTTCTTC. Translation: CASSLEPGRHYEQFF. Full variable domain (rest looked up from reference TRBV7-8 and TRBJ2-1): GAGVSQSPRYKVAKRGQDVALRCDPISGHVSLFWYQQALGQGPEFLTYFQNEAQLDKSGLPSDRFFAERPEGSVSTLKIQRTQQEDSAVYLCASSLEPGRHYEQFFGPGTRLTVL.

The chain couples TRBV12-3 or TRBV12-4 to TRBJ2-2; no clear D gene. This CDR3 spans 13 amino acids. Trimming stripped 5 bases from V and 4 bases from J, with 8 bases between. DNA of the CDR3: TGTGCCAGCAGTCCAACCCCCACCGGGGAGCTGTTTTTT. Translation: CASSPTPTGELFF.

In this sample, this clonotype turned up many times. This chain uses TRBV20-1 with TRBJ1-2; D unclear. The CDR3 totals 14 residues. V gave up 1 base and J gave up 3 bases, with 12 bases separating them. Germline V gene data show CDR1 as DFQATT and CDR2 as SNEGSKA (reference sequence). As DNA, the CDR3 is TGCAGTGCTAGAGTCGGAGATCAGGACTATGGCTACACCTTC. Translation: CSARVGDQDYGYTF.

This clonotype was picked up a small number of times. The gene calls are TRBV20-1 and TRBJ2-5, with 8 nucleotides matching TRBD1. The germline V gene has CDR1 DFQATT and CDR2 SNEGSKA (reference sequence). This CDR3 contains 13 residues. V trimming: 4 bases; J trimming: 3 bases; junction bases outside the gene matches: 4. The CDR3 sequence: CSANGQGEETQYF. CDR3 nucleotide sequence: TGCAGTGCTAACGGACAGGGAGAAGAGACCCAGTACTTC.

With regard to this clonotype: The germline gene is not matched at one end of the junction; a read error may be the cause. The chain uses TRBV7-7 and TRBJ2-1, with D uncertain. The CDR3 covers 13 residues. The germline V gene encodes CDR1 SSHAT and CDR2 FNYEAQ (reference sequence). CDR3 bases: TGTGCTAGCAGCCTAGGCAGAGACGATGAGCAGTTCTTC. Its protein is CASSLGRDDEQFF.

This clonotype was detected only once. The genes are TRBV15 and TRBJ2-3; D not resolved. Germline CDR1 is LNHNV and CDR2 is YYDKDF (reference sequence). Trimming took off 0 bases at V and 2 bases at J, with 6 bases between the two ends. The CDR3 contains 14 residues. DNA for the CDR3: TGTGCCACCAGCAGAGAGCGGTTCACAGATACGCAGTATTTT. Amino acid sequence: CATSRERFTDTQYF.

This chain uses TRBV2 with TRBJ2-7; 7 positions match TRBD1. This CDR3 region has 14 residues. After removal of 10 bases from V and 2 bases from J, the junction contained 11 bases not matched to a gene. CDR1 is SNHLY and CDR2 is FYNNEI in the germline V gene. In DNA form, the CDR3 reads TGTGCCACCTCCCGCCAGGGGGTAACCTACGAGCAGTACTTC. Protein: CATSRQGVTYEQYF.

As to this clonotype: The junction departs from the called germline gene at one end, perhaps through a read error. The chain links TRBV7-2 to TRBJ2-1; TRBD2 is a possible D gene (5 bases). The CDR3 contains 11 residues. CDR1 SGHTA and CDR2 FQGNSA come from the germline V gene. DNA for the CDR3: TGTGCCGGCAGCCTGAGGGATGAGCAGTTCTTC. Translating it yields CAGSLRDEQFF.

This clonotype was counted only a few times. The J gene is TRBJ2-3, the V gene TRBV20-1; 10 nucleotides agree with TRBD2. J lost 2 bases, V lost 1 base, and 6 bases had no gene match. This CDR3 contains 16 residues. Germline V gene lookup returns CDR1 DFQATT and CDR2 SNEGSKA (reference sequence). The chain's CDR3 is CSARAYSGGLTDTQYF. The DNA for the CDR3 is TGCAGTGCTAGAGCCTATAGCGGGGGGCTCACAGATACGCAGTATTTT.

As for this clonotype: At one of its ends the junction is not consistent with the germline gene, which may arise from a read error. The chain employs TRBV5-4 and TRBJ2-5, with 7 bases matching TRBD1. Germline V gene lookup returns CDR1 SGHNT and CDR2 YYREEE (reference sequence). The CDR3 extends over 14 amino acids. The CDR3 region has the DNA TGTGCCGGCAGCGATGACAGGGCCGGAGAGACCCAGTACTTC. Translated: CAGSDDRAGETQYF.